These 17 T cell receptor beta chains were all obtained from the same sample, sequenced in a study of pediatric ulcerative colitis. The repertoire was sequenced with immunoSEQ multiplex PCR; TCRdb's copy has only in-frame clones and lacks some. The sample records 30,000 to 40,000 clones, 82% being singletons. The sample comprised blood. The receptors come from a boy aged 5-17 years with severe ulcerative colitis.

The chain links TRBV11-2 to TRBJ2-1; D is perhaps TRBD2 (5 bases). The CDR3 length is 12 residues. V was trimmed by 3 bases and J by 8 bases, leaving 8 bases between them. Germline V lookup: CDR1 SGHAT, CDR2 FQNNGV. The CDR3 region has the DNA TGTGCCAGCAGCTTGGGGAGCGATGAGCAGTTCTTC. Translated: CASSLGSDEQFF.

The chain recombines TRBV7-8 with TRBJ2-5; D call uncertain. Trimming took 5 bases from V and 1 from J, leaving 17 bases between them. Germline V gene data show CDR1 as SGHVS and CDR2 as FQNEAQ. The CDR3 contains 16 residues. The CDR3 reads CASSPVFMRFQETQYF. The CDR3 bases are TGTGCCAGCAGCCCGGTTTTTATGAGGTTCCAAGAGACCCAGTACTTC.

The chain joins TRBV6-5 to TRBJ1-3, with unresolved D. The CDR3 loop spans 13 amino acids. CDR1 MNHEY and CDR2 SVGAGI come from the germline V gene. Deletions cut 5 bases from V and 0 bases from J, with 5 bases between. In nucleotides, the CDR3 is TGTGCCAGCAGTCTAAGCTCTGGAAACACCATATATTTT. It translates to CASSLSSGNTIYF.

This clone was seen just once. V gene TRBV18 combines with J gene TRBJ1-3, with no clear D. This CDR3 has 14 residues. Germline-derived CDR1 and CDR2 are KGHSH and LQKENI. V was clipped by 6 bases and J by 0 bases, with 9 bases between them. The DNA for the CDR3 is TGTGCCAGCTCGCAGGATCTCTCTGGAAACACCATATATTTT. It translates to CASSQDLSGNTIYF.

The rearrangement joins TRBV13 to TRBJ2-7, with D perhaps given as TRBD1 or TRBD2 (5 bases each). CDR3 size: 16 residues. Germline CDR1 and CDR2: PRHDT and FYEKMQ (reference sequence). The V gene lost 5 bases and the J gene lost 0 bases, with 17 bases spanning the gap. CDR3 sequence: CASSLAGIASSYEQYF. The CDR3 nucleotides are TGTGCCAGCAGCCTAGCAGGGATAGCTAGCTCCTACGAGCAGTACTTC.

This clone was counted a few times. The chain uses TRBV29-1 and TRBJ1-4; the D gene is possibly TRBD1 (6 bases). The CDR3 sequence is 14 residues long. Germline CDR1 and CDR2: SQVTM and ANQGSEA. V was pared by 4 bases and J by 0 bases, with 9 bases between. CDR3 DNA: TGCAGCGTTGTAGGGACACCAACTAATGAAAAACTGTTTTTT. It translates to CSVVGTPTNEKLFF.

The V call is TRBV25-1, the J call TRBJ2-1, with 7 bases fitting TRBD2. J was trimmed by 6 bases and V by 7 bases; bases with no gene match: 0. Germline CDR1 reads MGHDK; CDR2 reads SYGVNS. The CDR3 has 11 amino acids. CDR3 bases: TGTGCCAGCACGGGAGGCAATGAGCAGTTCTTC. Protein sequence: CASTGGNEQFF.

This clone has a single count. The chain links TRBV2 to TRBJ2-7, with 7 bases matching TRBD1. V lost 7 bases, J lost 0 bases, and 12 bases stayed unmatched. The CDR3 runs to 16 residues. Germline V gives CDR1 SNHLY, CDR2 FYNNEI. The CDR3 bases are TGTGCCAGCACTATCGTCCCGGGACAGAACTCCTACGAGCAGTACTTC. It codes for CASTIVPGQNSYEQYF.

As concerns this clone: A junction boundary mismatches the germline segment, possibly from a read error. The rearrangement joins TRBV7-2 to TRBJ1-6; tentative D call: TRBD1 (5 bases). The CDR3 sequence is 15 residues long. CDR1 is SGHTA, CDR2 FQGNSA, per germline. The CDR3 coding sequence is TGTGTCAGCAGCCCAGGGACGGGAAGGTACTCACCCCTCCACTTT. Its translation is CVSSPGTGRYSPLHF.

The rearrangement joins TRBV5-1 to TRBJ1-2; 7 bases line up with TRBD1. The CDR3 is 14 residues long. With 5 bases clipped from V and 4 bases from J, the junction kept 8 bases outside the gene matches. In germline, CDR1 is SGHRS, CDR2 YFSETQ. The CDR3 spells CASRQARGVYGYTF. The CDR3 DNA reads TGCGCCAGCAGACAAGCCAGGGGGGTCTATGGCTACACCTTC.

The chain is built from TRBV11-1 and TRBJ1-1; D uncertain. V lost 6 bases and J lost 5, with 16 bases in between. Germline CDR1 SGHAT, CDR2 FQDESV (reference sequence). CDR3 length equals 14 residues. For the CDR3, the DNA is TGTGCCAGCAGAAAAGAGAACGGAGGAACTGAAGCTTTCTTT. It translates to CASRKENGGTEAFF.

In the case of this clone: One junction end does not reproduce the germline sequence, and a read error may be involved. The genes are TRBV11-3 and TRBJ2-5; D is undetermined. CDR1 SGHNT and CDR2 YENEEA come from the germline V gene. The CDR3 consists of 9 residues. The CDR3, as DNA: TGTGCCAGCAGCTTAGAGGGGAACTTC. It translates to CASSLEGNF.

This clone was detected once. This rearrangement joins TRBV27 to TRBJ1-4; TRBD1 aligns across 11 bases. The length of the CDR3 is 15 residues. Per germline, CDR1 MNHEY and CDR2 SMNVEV (reference sequence). The J segment lost 7 bases and the V segment lost 8 bases, leaving 9 bases of the junction unmatched. The CDR3 nucleotides are TGTGCCAGCCGTGGACAGGGGGCGGGGAGTGAAAAACTGTTTTTT. Residues: CASRGQGAGSEKLFF.

This rearrangement joins TRBV5-6 to TRBJ2-1; 10 bases match TRBD2. This CDR3 spans 15 amino acids. The V segment lost 1 base and the J segment 6 bases; nucleotides outside the gene matches: 4. CDR1 is SGHDT, CDR2 YYEEEE, per germline. In DNA form, the CDR3 reads TGTGCCAGCAGCTTGCCGTTAGCGGGGGGCAATGAGCAGTTCTTC. It codes for CASSLPLAGGNEQFF.

CDR3 sequence: CASSSTGTIAEKLFF. Here the CDR3 DNA reads TGTGCCAGCAGCAGTACCGGGACGATAGCCGAAAAACTGTTTTTT. The chain joins TRBV5-5 to TRBJ1-4, with D maybe TRBD1 (5 bases). The CDR3 contains 15 residues. Germline V gives CDR1 SGHKS, CDR2 YYEKEE (reference sequence). The germline V and J ends were trimmed by 4 bases and 8 bases, with 18 bases remaining between them.

The CDR3 DNA sequence: TGTGCCAGCAGCCAGACCCAGAACTACAATGAGCAGTTCTTC. This translates into CASSQTQNYNEQFF. The genes are TRBV5-6 and TRBJ2-1, with D hard to call. Per germline, CDR1 SGHDT and CDR2 YYEEEE. The V gene lost 4 bases and the J gene lost 3 bases, with 11 bases spanning the gap. CDR3 length equals 14 residues.

The chain is built from TRBV7-6 and TRBJ2-5; 15 nucleotides align to TRBD2. The CDR3 sequence is 16 residues long. In germline, CDR1 is SGHVS, CDR2 FNYEAQ. Trimming at V came to 5 bases and at J to 3 bases, leaving 4 bases not matched to a gene. The CDR3 DNA sequence: TGTGCCAGCAGCCACGGACTAGCGGGGGGGGAAGAGACCCAGTACTTC. The encoded protein is CASSHGLAGGEETQYF.